This T cell receptor beta chain was recovered during a study of OX40 agonist ivuxolimab in advanced cancers. For the study in its entirety: Ivuxolimab was a fully human IgG2 agonistic monoclonal antibody targeting the costimulatory receptor OX40 (CD134). Intravenous ivuxolimab was administered to patients every 2 weeks at six dose levels: 0.01, 0.1, 0.3, 1.5, 3 and 10 mg/kg. Of the approximately 54 patients in dose escalation, some 19 had hepatocellular carcinoma, approximately 15 had melanoma, 9 had renal cell carcinoma and 9 had head and neck cancer. In the dose-escalation cohort, around 80% of patients were male, and the mean age was roughly 56 years with a range of roughly 20 to 79. Prior anti-PD-1, anti-PD-L1 or anti-CTLA-4 therapy was permitted, and approximately 39% of dose-escalation patients had received checkpoint inhibitors. Partial responses were achieved by three dose-escalation patients, of whom one had hepatocellular carcinoma and two had cutaneous melanoma. The purpose of peripheral TCRbeta sequencing was to test whether ivuxolimab changed TCR sequence diversity and led to clonal T-cell expansion. The monotherapy dose-escalation portion (N of about 49 patients) of the phase I ivuxolimab trial is reported in the paper. The full study reports these points: Low levels of normalized T-cell clonal expansion were also seen in some patients who did not respond. In partial responders in the 0.1-3.0 mg/kg groups, normalized peripheral clonal expansion was found to be among the lowest, especially among CD8+ T cells. At doses of 0.1 to 3.0 mg/kg, clonal expansion of both CD4+ and CD8+ blood T cells was observed from baseline to week 6. On average, CD8+ T cells showed more expanded clones than CD4+ T cells after ivuxolimab. Which antigens the clonally expanded peripheral T cells were specific for was not determined.

Genomic DNA was isolated from the sorted cells so that the TCRbeta CDR3 region could be sequenced. The immunoSEQ Assay was used for sequencing of TCRbeta CDR3 regions. The immuneACCESS repertoire file appears here via TCRdb, limited to in-frame rearrangements. These files lack a portion of the clones; in checked studies, under half of the deficit traces to unresolved V genes, and the cause of the others is not known. For this sample there are under 45,000 clones; more than 80% appear just once. Clones ranked in the top ten supply roughly 4.1% of the sample. The CDR3 goes from the cysteine to the phenylalanine over 16 residues. Of all the DNA, just the CDR3 is kept, 48 bases in frame from base 1. Here V drops 4 bases and J drops 4 bases, and the junction holds 8 bases not matched to any gene. Based on the germline V gene, the CDR1 and CDR2 sequences are MNHNS and SASEGT. Patients with a history of autoimmune disease or receiving systemic immunosuppression were excluded from the trial. Peripheral blood for TCR sequencing was drawn from every dose cohort at baseline, at cycle 4 day 1 and at cycle 7 day 1. The samples were taken from a phase I, first-in-human, multicenter, open-label dose-escalation trial of ivuxolimab. Adults with locally advanced or metastatic melanoma, renal cell, hepatocellular, or head and neck squamous cell carcinoma were enrolled in the trial. Before TCR sequencing, CD4+ T cells and CD8+ T cells were sorted from peripheral blood as separate populations.

As to this clone: Its antigen specificity is not known. Base qualities are not at hand, and no much larger clone is one base apart.

The receptor comes from an adult with an advanced solid tumor such as melanoma, head and neck, liver or kidney cancer. The specimen comprised CD4+ or CD8+ T cells sorted from blood, sampled in a trial of the OX40 agonist ivuxolimab. The chain uses TRBV6-1 and TRBJ1-2, with 11 central nucleotides matching TRBD1. The encoded CDR3 is CASSVKGQGAIYGYTF. The nucleotide sequence is given as TGTGCCAGCAGTGTTAAAGGACAGGGGGCGATCTATGGCTACACCTTC.